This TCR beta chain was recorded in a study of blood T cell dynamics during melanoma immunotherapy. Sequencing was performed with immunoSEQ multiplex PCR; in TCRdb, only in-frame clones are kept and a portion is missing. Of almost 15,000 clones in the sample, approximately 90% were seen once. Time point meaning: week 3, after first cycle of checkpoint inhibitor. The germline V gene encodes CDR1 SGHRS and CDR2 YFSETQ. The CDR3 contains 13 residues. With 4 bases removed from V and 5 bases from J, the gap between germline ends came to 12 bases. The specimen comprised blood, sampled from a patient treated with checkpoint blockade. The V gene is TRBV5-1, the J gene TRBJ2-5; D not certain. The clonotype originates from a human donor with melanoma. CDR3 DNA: TGCGCCAGCAGCCCGGACGGGCGGGAGACCCAGTACTTC. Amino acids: CASSPDGRETQYF.